This TCR beta chain was found in a study of blood T cell repertoires in COVID-19. Method: immunoSEQ multiplex PCR; TCRdb's copy keeps in-frame clones and lacks some. The table records 200,000 to 250,000 clones, approximately 81% of them present only once. CDR3 length: 18 residues. Germline V gene lookup returns CDR1 KGHSH and CDR2 LQKENI. Losses at the gene ends were 0 bases for V and 1 base for J; bases not matched to a gene: 10. Sequenced material: peripheral blood. The TCR sequence derives from a woman aged 55-75 years who had recovered from COVID-19. This rearrangement joins TRBV18 to TRBJ2-5; 8 nucleotides match TRBD1. This chain's CDR3 is CASSPPLFGRGPQETQYF. The DNA of the CDR3 is TGTGCCAGCTCACCACCCTTGTTTGGCAGGGGGCCCCAAGAGACCCAGTACTTC.